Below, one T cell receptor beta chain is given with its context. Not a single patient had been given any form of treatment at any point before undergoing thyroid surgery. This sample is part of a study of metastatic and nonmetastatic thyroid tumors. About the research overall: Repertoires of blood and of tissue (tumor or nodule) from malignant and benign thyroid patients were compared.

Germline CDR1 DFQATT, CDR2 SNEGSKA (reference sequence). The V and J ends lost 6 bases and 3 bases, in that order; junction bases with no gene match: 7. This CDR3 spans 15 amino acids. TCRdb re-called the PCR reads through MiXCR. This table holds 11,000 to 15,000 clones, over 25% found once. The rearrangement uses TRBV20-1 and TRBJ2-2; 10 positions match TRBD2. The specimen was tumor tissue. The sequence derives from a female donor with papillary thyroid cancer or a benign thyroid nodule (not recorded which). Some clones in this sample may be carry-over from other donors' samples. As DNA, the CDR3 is TGCAGTGCCCCAGCGGGAGGGCAGTACACCGGGGAGCTGTTTTTT. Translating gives CSAPAGGQYTGELFF.